The 4 T cell receptor beta chains reported below all come from one sample, sequenced in a study of blood T cell repertoires in COVID-19. The table came from immunoSEQ multiplex PCR; TCRdb's copy has only in-frame clones and leaves some out. The data hold about 98,000 clones, with over 70% observed a single time. The source material was peripheral blood. The origin of the receptors is a woman of 80 years or more with acute or convalescent COVID-19.

CDR3 protein: CASSPDNNYGYTF. As DNA, the CDR3 is TGTGCCAGCAGCCCGGACAATAACTATGGCTACACCTTC. This chain connects TRBV7-2 to TRBJ1-2; a weak D match, TRBD1 (5 bases). The CDR3 covers 13 residues. Trimming shortened V by 5 bases and J by 1 base, and 8 bases separated the two germline ends. The germline V gene encodes CDR1 SGHTA and CDR2 FQGNSA.

The CDR3 here is CASSPSWDRAYEQYF. The CDR3 bases are TGTGCCAGTAGCCCTAGTTGGGACAGAGCCTACGAGCAGTACTTC. The chain employs TRBV19 and TRBJ2-7; 7 nucleotides align to TRBD1. Germline-derived CDR1 and CDR2 are LNHDA and SQIVND (reference sequence). The ends lost 6 bases at V and 2 bases at J; junction bases unmatched: 10. CDR3 length equals 15 residues. The full variable domain, completed using reference TRBV19 and TRBJ2-7, is DGGITQSPKYLFRKEGQNVTLSCEQNLNHDAMYWYRQDPGQGLRLIYYSQIVNDFQKGDIAEGYSVSREKKESFPLTVTSAQKNPTAFYLCASSPSWDRAYEQYFGPGTRLTVT.

The chain recombines TRBV3-1 (or the pseudogene TRBV3-2) with TRBJ1-2; 10 positions match TRBD1. Germline loops: CDR1 LGHDT, CDR2 YNNKEL (reference sequence). V lost 4 bases and J lost 6; bases outside the gene matches: 8. CDR3 length: 15 residues. CDR3 bases: TGTGCCAGCAGCCCCCCGGGACAGGGGACCGATGGCTACACCTTC. Amino acid sequence: CASSPPGQGTDGYTF.

This clone was counted only a few times. The genes are TRBV30 and TRBJ1-1; TRBD1 matches 7 bases. Trimming cost V 2 bases and J 0 bases; bases outside gene matches: 6. The CDR3 length is 15 residues. Germline V gives CDR1 GTSNPN, CDR2 SVGIG (reference sequence). CDR3 bases: TGTGCCTGGAGTAAAGGGGGCCTGATGAACACTGAAGCTTTCTTT. Translation: CAWSKGGLMNTEAFF.